The clone carrying this TCR beta chain was detected a few times. The record originates from a study of blood T cell repertoires in COVID-19. Study-level background: From the United States, Italy and Spain came samples of acute and convalescent COVID-19.

Trimming shortened V by 3 bases and J by 0 bases, and 6 bases separated the two germline ends. Germline V gene lookup returns CDR1 MNHEY and CDR2 SMNVEV (reference sequence). The CDR3 contains 14 residues. Methods used by the authors: Researchers report that nucleated cell counts were estimated from reference gene primer amplification. TCRdb's copy holds only in-frame clones and misses some; the assay was immunoSEQ multiplex PCR. V, J and clone size reflect that table, while D and trimming were determined from the DNA. In the table there are about 200,000 clones, around 81% of which are singletons. The clonotype comes from a woman in her 70s with acute or convalescent COVID-19. V and J are TRBV27 and TRBJ1-5; no definite D call. Sequenced material: peripheral blood. CDR3 protein: CASSFSISNQPQHF. Written as DNA, the CDR3 is TGTGCCAGCAGTTTTTCTATTAGCAATCAGCCCCAGCATTTT.